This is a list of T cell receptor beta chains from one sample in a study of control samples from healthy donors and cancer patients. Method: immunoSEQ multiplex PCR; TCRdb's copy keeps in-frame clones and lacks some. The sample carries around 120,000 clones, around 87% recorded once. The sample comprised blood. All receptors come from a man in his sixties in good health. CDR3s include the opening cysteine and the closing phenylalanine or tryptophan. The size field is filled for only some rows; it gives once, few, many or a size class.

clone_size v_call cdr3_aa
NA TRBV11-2 CASSPGQGVNPPLHF
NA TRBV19 CASTTGAPYGYTF
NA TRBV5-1 CASSLALDRGGNTIYF
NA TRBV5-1 CASSLAGGPNTEAFF
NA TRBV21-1 CASRTSNRDNSYEQYF
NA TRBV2 CASSELGQIGGYGYTF
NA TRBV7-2 CASSLPQGTANTEAFF
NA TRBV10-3 CAISGTGLINSGANVLTF
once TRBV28 CASSRGTGVPYEQYF
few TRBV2 CASSGFMGANVLTF
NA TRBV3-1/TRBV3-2 CASSQENFLRVQYF
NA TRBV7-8 CASTSASLNTEAFF
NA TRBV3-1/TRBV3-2 CASSHGSGGFGGSYEQYF
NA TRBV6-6 CASRANTEAFF
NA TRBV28 CASRRTGSYGYTF
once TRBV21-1 CASSNPGRTDTQYF
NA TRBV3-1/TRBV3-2 CASSQSPGTGTQGEKLFF
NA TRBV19 CASSIFGQGGNEQFF
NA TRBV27 CASSLSTLGQAAAFF
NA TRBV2 CASRTDRQFHTQYF
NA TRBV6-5 CASSYSGTGDQPQHF
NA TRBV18 CASSPPEGATNEKLFF
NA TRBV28 CASLLARGMNQPQHF
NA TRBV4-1 CASSQEPKGGLEKLFF
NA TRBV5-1 CASSQSKNTDTQYF
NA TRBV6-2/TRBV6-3 CASSFRGMNTEAFF
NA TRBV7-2 CASSLGGGGTDTQYF
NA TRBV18 CASSPRGVAKNIQYF
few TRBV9 CASSVGGADRSYEQYF
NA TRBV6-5 CASRQTGTGGEQYF
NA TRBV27 CASSAVAASYGYTF
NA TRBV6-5 CATKIGGMNTEAFF
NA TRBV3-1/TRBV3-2 CASSQTELYGYTF
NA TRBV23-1 CASPPPGEGTEAFF
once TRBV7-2 CASSLGGSSGSTDTQYF
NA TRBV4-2 CASSQGDGSGANVLTF
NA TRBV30 CAWRDDRIYGYTF
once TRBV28 CASSSRTPGTGVYEQYF
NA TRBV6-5 CASTKATGFGYTF
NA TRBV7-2 CASSLVEGSNQPQHF
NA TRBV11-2 CASSIGRTEAFF
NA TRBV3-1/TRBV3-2 CASSQGARGLLTYEQYF
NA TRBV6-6 CASQRDLQETQYF
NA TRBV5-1 CASRDTINYGYTF
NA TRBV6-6 CASSYSKGRSTDTQYF
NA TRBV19 CASPTRDGGPNTGELFF
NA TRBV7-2 CASSLAGDSRYSNQPQHF
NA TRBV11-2 CASSPGTGVSGYTF
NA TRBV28 CASRPTGGAGELFF
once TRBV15 CATSRELLGNYGYTF